This T cell receptor (beta chain) came from a study of identical twins. This clonotype was counted a few times. TCRdb called the 5' RACE reads again in MiXCR, with one record for every CDR3 protein. This sample carries 420,000 or so distinct CDR3 sequences, about 18% of them seen once, and the ten largest clones take 10% to 15%. This clonotype originated in a man aged 50 to 60 in good health. Sequenced sample: naive T cells sorted from blood.

CDR3 coding DNA: TGTGCCAGCAGCCCGTGGGGACAAGAGACCCAGTACTTC. Its protein is CASSPWGQETQYF. The V gene is TRBV12-3 or TRBV12-4, the J gene TRBJ2-5; D ambiguous. CDR3 size: 13 residues. With 6 bases removed from V and 2 bases from J, the gap between germline ends came to 10 bases.